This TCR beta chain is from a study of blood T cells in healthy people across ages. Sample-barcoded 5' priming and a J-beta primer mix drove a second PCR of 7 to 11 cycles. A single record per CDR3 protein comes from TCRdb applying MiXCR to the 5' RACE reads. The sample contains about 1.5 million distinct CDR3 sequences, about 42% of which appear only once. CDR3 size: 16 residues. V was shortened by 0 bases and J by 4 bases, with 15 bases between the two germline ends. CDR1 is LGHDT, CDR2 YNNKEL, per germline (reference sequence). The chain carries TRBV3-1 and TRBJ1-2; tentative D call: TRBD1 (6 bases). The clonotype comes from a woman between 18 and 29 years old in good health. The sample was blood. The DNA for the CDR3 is TGTGCCAGCAGCCAAGACCCGACAGGACTAATCTATGGCTACACCTTC. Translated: CASSQDPTGLIYGYTF.